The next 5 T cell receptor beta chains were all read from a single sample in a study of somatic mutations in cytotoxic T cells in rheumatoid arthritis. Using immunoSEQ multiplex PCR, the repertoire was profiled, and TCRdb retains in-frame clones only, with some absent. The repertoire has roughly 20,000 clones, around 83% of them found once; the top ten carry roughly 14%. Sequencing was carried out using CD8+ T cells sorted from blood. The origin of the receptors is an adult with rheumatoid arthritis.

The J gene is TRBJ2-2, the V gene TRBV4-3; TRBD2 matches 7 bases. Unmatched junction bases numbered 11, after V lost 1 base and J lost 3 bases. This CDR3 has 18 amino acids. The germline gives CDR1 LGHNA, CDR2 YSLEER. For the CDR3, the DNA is TGCGCCAGCAGCCAAGTGGGGGGAGGGCGGGTCGACACCGGGGAGCTGTTTTTT. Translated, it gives CASSQVGGGRVDTGELFF.

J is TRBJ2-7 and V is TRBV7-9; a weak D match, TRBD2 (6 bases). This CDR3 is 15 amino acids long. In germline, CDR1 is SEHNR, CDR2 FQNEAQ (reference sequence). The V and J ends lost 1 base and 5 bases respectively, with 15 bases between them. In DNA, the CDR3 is TGTGCCAGCAGCTTAGGAGGGTCGAGGGAGGACGAGCAGTACTTC. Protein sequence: CASSLGGSREDEQYF.

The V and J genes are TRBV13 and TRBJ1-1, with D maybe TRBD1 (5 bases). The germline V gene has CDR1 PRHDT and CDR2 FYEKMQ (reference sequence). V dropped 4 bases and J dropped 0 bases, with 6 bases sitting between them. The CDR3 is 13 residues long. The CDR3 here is CASSWDLNTEAFF. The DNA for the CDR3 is TGTGCCAGCAGCTGGGACTTGAACACTGAAGCTTTCTTT.

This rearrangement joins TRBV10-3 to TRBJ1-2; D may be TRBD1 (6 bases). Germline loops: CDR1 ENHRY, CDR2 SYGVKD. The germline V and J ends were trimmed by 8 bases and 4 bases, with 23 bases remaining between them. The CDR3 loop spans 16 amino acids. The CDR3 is CAIPSRGGTESYGYTF. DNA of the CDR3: TGTGCCATCCCTTCGCGGGGGGGCACTGAGTCCTATGGCTACACCTTC.

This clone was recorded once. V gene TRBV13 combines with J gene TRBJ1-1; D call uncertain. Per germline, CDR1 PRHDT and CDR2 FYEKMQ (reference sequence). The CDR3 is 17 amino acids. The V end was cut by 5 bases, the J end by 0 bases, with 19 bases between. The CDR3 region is CASSLGPSWSLNTEAFF. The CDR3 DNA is TGTGCCAGCAGCCTTGGACCCTCGTGGAGCTTGAACACTGAAGCTTTCTTT.